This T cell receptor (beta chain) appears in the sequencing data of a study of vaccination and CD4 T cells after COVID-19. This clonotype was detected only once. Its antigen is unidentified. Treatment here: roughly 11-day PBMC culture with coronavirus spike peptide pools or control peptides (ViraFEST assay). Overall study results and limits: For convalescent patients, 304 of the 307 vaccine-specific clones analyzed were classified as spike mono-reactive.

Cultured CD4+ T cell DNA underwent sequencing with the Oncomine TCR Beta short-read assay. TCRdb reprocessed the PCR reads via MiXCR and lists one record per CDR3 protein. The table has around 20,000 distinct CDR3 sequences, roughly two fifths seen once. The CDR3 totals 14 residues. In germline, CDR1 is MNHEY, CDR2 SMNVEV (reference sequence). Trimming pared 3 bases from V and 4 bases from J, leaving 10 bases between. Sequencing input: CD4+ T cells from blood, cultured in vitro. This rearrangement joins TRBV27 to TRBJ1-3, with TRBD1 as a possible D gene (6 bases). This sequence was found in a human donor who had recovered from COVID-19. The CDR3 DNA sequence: TGTGCCAGCAGTTTTTCGGGGGCCGGAAACACCATATATTTT. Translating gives CASSFSGAGNTIYF.